This TCR beta chain was identified during a study of beta chain features in type 1 diabetes. At the level of the study: Healthy donors and patients had similar age, gender and cell yields. Whole-study results and caveats: Because the template was cDNA, high-expressing cells might be over-represented. In comparison with healthy donors, patients had naive, central memory and Treg TCRB repertoires that appeared more similar. Patients with Type 1 diabetes showed moderately but significantly shorter TCRB CDR3s in all four CD4+ subsets.

CDR1 and CDR2 (germline): MNHEY, SMNVEV (reference sequence). Unmatched junction bases numbered 19, after V lost 8 bases and J lost 6 bases. This CDR3 comprises 17 residues. The purity of all sorted populations exceeded 95%. This clone was seen once. Antigen unknown. Reverse transcription of all isolated RNA meant that expressed TCRB transcripts were sequenced. TCRdb keeps only in-frame clones here, not all; method: immunoSEQ multiplex PCR. The profile shows a few hundred thousand clones, around 25% of them singletons. Specimen: naive CD4+ T cells from blood. The chain couples TRBV27 to TRBJ2-3; 8 bases are shared with TRBD2. The TCR originated in a woman in her thirties with type 1 diabetes. This chain's CDR3 is CASRRSGSGRAADTQYF. DNA of the CDR3: TGTGCCAGCCGCCGGTCTGGTTCCGGGAGGGCCGCGGATACGCAGTATTTT.